This entry lists 17 T cell receptor beta chains sequenced from one sample in a study of radiotherapy plus CTLA-4 blockade in lung cancer listed by TCRdb under 2018. The library was prepared using the immunoSEQ multiplex PCR assay. As stored in TCRdb, this immuneACCESS dataset retains in-frame rearrangements with V and J assigned. A fraction of the clones does not appear; measured against another copy, unresolved V genes explain less than half of the discrepancy, and the remainder lacks a known reason. This sample has 80,000 or so clones in its table, and around 79% of those were observed once. 22% of the sample rests with the top ten. The source was peripheral blood, collected from a patient treated with radiotherapy plus ipilimumab. These receptors were obtained from a human donor with non-small cell lung cancer whose response to radiotherapy plus ipilimumab could not be evaluated. Some clones in this sample may be carry-over from other donors' samples.

The CDR3 nucleotides are TGTGCCAGCAGCTCGGGGACTAGCGGGGTTGATGAGCAGTTCTTC. Its translation is CASSSGTSGVDEQFF. The chain is built from TRBV5-5 and TRBJ2-1, with 13 bases aligning to TRBD2. The CDR3 extends over 15 amino acids. The germline CDR1 and CDR2 sequences are SGHKS and YYEKEE (reference sequence). Germline trimming cut 3 bases from V and 8 bases from J; bases unmatched to any gene: 5.

The chain employs TRBV10-3 and TRBJ2-7; 10 bases fit TRBD2. The J segment lost 3 bases and the V segment lost 4 bases, leaving 3 bases of the junction unmatched. CDR3 length: 14 residues. The germline V gene has CDR1 ENHRY and CDR2 SYGVKD. CDR3 residues: CAISAGTSVYEQYF. The DNA of the CDR3 is TGTGCCATCAGTGCCGGGACTAGCGTCTACGAGCAGTACTTC.

The chain recombines TRBV9 with TRBJ2-1, with D perhaps matching TRBD1 (6 bases). Per the germline V gene, CDR1 is SGDLS and CDR2 is YYNGEE. Trimming took 3 bases from V and 0 from J, leaving 16 bases between them. The CDR3 length is 17 residues. The CDR3 here is CASSEQKGQISYNEQFF. The CDR3 DNA is TGTGCCAGCAGCGAACAAAAAGGACAGATCTCCTACAATGAGCAGTTCTTC.

The V gene is TRBV20-1, the J gene TRBJ2-7; no clear D gene. Per germline, CDR1 DFQATT and CDR2 SNEGSKA (reference sequence). V gave up 2 bases and J gave up 3 bases, with 5 bases separating them. The CDR3 is made up of 11 amino acids. The CDR3 coding sequence is TGCAGTGCTAGAATCCGCTACGAGCAGTACTTC. Translating it yields CSARIRYEQYF.

The chain recombines TRBV27 with TRBJ2-5; 16 positions match TRBD2. Germline lookup yields CDR1 MNHEY and CDR2 SMNVEV (reference sequence). The CDR3 contains 16 residues. The V segment lost 6 bases and the J segment 5 bases; nucleotides outside the gene matches: 6. The CDR3 DNA sequence: TGTGCCAGCAGGGGGACTAGCGGGGGGGCCCGGGAGACCCAGTACTTC. Translated: CASRGTSGGARETQYF.

The chain combines TRBV5-6 with TRBJ1-5; 8 positions agree with TRBD1. The CDR3 is 13 residues long. Germline lookup yields CDR1 SGHDT and CDR2 YYEEEE. V dropped 4 bases and J dropped 6; count of bases not matched to a gene: 3. This CDR3 reads CASSRQGTQPQHF. The CDR3, as DNA: TGTGCCAGCAGCCGACAGGGGACTCAGCCCCAGCATTTT.

The V and J genes are TRBV7-2 and TRBJ2-7, with a possible D match to TRBD2 (6 bases). This CDR3 contains 18 residues. Germline CDR1 SGHTA, CDR2 FQGNSA. Trimming removed 1 base at V and 4 bases at J, with 23 bases between. CDR3 in amino acids: CASSLDRPRAYSGYEQYF. The CDR3 DNA is TGTGCCAGCAGCTTAGATCGTCCGAGGGCCTACAGCGGGTACGAGCAGTACTTC. The whole variable domain, remainder taken from reference TRBV7-2 and TRBJ2-7, is GAGVSQSPSNKVTEKGKDVELRCDPISGHTALYWYRQSLGQGLEFLIYFQGNSAPDKSGLPSDRFSAERTGGSVSTLTIQRTQQEDSAVYLCASSLDRPRAYSGYEQYFGPGTRLTVT.

The chain combines TRBV6-6 with TRBJ1-1; TRBD1 might be the D (5 bases). The CDR3 is 13 residues long. V was trimmed by 0 bases and J by 10 bases, leaving 12 bases between them. Per the germline V gene, CDR1 is MNHNY and CDR2 is SVGAGI (reference sequence). Here the CDR3 reads CASSYSGQRGAFF. CDR3 coding DNA: TGTGCCAGCAGTTACTCAGGGCAAAGGGGAGCTTTCTTT.

The rearrangement links TRBV6-1 to TRBJ1-4; 9 bases align to TRBD1. V shed 2 bases and J 4 bases; nucleotides not matched to a gene: 5. CDR3 length: 16 residues. From germline, CDR1 is MNHNS and CDR2 SASEGT. CDR3 in amino acids: CASSELQGANNEKLFF. Written as DNA, the CDR3 is TGTGCCAGCAGTGAACTACAGGGGGCGAATAATGAAAAACTGTTTTTT.

The V and J genes are TRBV7-8 and TRBJ1-4; TRBD1 agrees at 11 bases. The CDR3 is 15 amino acids. With V trimmed by 4 bases and J by 7 bases, 5 bases remained unmatched. Germline V lookup: CDR1 SGHVS, CDR2 FQNEAQ. CDR3 residues: CASSYSGTGGEKLFF. In DNA form, the CDR3 reads TGTGCCAGCAGCTATTCCGGGACAGGGGGTGAAAAACTGTTTTTT.

The chain links TRBV7-9 to TRBJ1-6; possible D gene TRBD1, 6 bases. Trimming stripped 7 bases from V and 7 bases from J, with 17 bases between. Looked up from germline, CDR1 is SEHNR and CDR2 is FQNEAQ (reference sequence). This CDR3 region has 15 residues. CDR3 sequence (DNA): TGTGCCAGCAACCCACAGGGCTCCGGGAATTCACCCCTCCACTTT. Translation: CASNPQGSGNSPLHF.

This clone was found once. V and J are TRBV5-4 and TRBJ2-2; TRBD1 matches 10 bases. The CDR3 contains 15 residues. The germline gives CDR1 SGHNT, CDR2 YYREEE (reference sequence). V shed 3 bases, J shed 3 bases, and the junction held 2 bases outside the gene matches. The CDR3 bases are TGTGCCAGCAGCTCCGGGACAGGGGACACCGGGGAGCTGTTTTTT. This sequence encodes CASSSGTGDTGELFF.

The chain couples TRBV20-1 to TRBJ1-1, with a weak D call TRBD1 (6 bases). In germline, CDR1 is DFQATT, CDR2 SNEGSKA (reference sequence). V gave up 5 bases and J gave up 9 bases, with 13 bases separating them. There are 11 residues in the CDR3. CDR3 in DNA: TGCAGTGCTTCTCGGGACACCCAAGCTTTCTTT. It is translated as CSASRDTQAFF.

The CDR3 is CASSPQYNEQFF. The CDR3 DNA reads TGTGCCAGCTCACCCCAGTACAATGAGCAGTTCTTC. The chain combines TRBV18 with TRBJ2-1; D is uncertain. Germline V gives CDR1 KGHSH, CDR2 LQKENI. There are 12 residues in the CDR3. Trimming pared 3 bases from V and 4 bases from J, leaving 4 bases between. Combining the CDR3 with reference TRBV18 and TRBJ2-1 gives the whole variable domain NAGVMQNPRHLVRRRGQEARLRCSPMKGHSHVYWYRQLPEEGLKFMVYLQKENIIDESGMPKERFSAEFPKEGPSILRIQQVVRGDSAAYFCASSPQYNEQFFGPGTRLTVL.

The CDR3 DNA reads TGTGCCAGCAGCTTGGGAGCGGGGTTACAAGAGACCCAGTACTTC. Its translation is CASSLGAGLQETQYF. This sequence joins TRBV11-2 and TRBJ2-5; 7 nucleotides match TRBD2. Trimming took 3 bases from V and 2 from J; bases not matched to a gene: 6. Germline V gene lookup returns CDR1 SGHAT and CDR2 FQNNGV. The CDR3 spans 15 residues.

The chain combines TRBV4-1 with TRBJ2-5; 7 bases map to TRBD1. With the DNA end fitting TRBJ2-7 better, the J assignment may be wrong. The CDR3 consists of 15 residues. The germline V gene encodes CDR1 MGHRA and CDR2 YSYEKL. The CDR3 nucleotides read TGCGCCAGCAGCCTCCATTGGGACAGCGGAGGCGAGCAGTACTTC. It encodes CASSLHWDSGGEQYF.

The J gene is TRBJ1-2, the V gene TRBV29-1; 9 bases are a match to TRBD1. The CDR3 spans 15 residues. Germline trimming cut 3 bases from V and 6 bases from J; bases unmatched to any gene: 11. The V gene's germline CDR1 is SQVTM and CDR2 ANQGSEA. Written as DNA, the CDR3 is TGCAGCGTTGATGGACAGGGGCGGGGAGGAGATGGCTACACCTTC. Protein product: CSVDGQGRGGDGYTF.